This is a list of T cell receptor beta chains from one sample in a study of blood T cell repertoires in COVID-19. Sequencing was performed with immunoSEQ multiplex PCR; in TCRdb, only in-frame clones are kept and a portion is missing. Of fewer than 150,000 clones listed, roughly 85% are singletons. The sample consisted of peripheral blood. These receptors all come from a woman aged 55-69 years with COVID-19, enrolled during active disease. The CDR3 runs from the conserved cysteine through the conserved F or W. D genes are given only for firm matches. Rows may omit the clone size; those that give it use once, few, many or a size class.

CDR3 protein | CDR3 DNA | D gene | clone size | J gene | V gene
CASESDFLGGYGYTF | TGTGCCAGCGAGTCAGATTTCCTGGGAGGTTATGGCTACACCTTC | . | few | TRBJ1-2 | TRBV6-5
CASSGYSETQYF | TGTGCCAGCAGCGGGTATTCGGAGACCCAGTACTTC | . | . | TRBJ2-5 | TRBV12-3/TRBV12-4
CASSFFREGQPQHF | TGTGCCAGCAGTTTTTTCAGGGAGGGTCAGCCCCAGCATTTT | . | . | TRBJ1-5 | TRBV27
CASSQDRGGGYGYTF | TGCGCCAGCAGCCAAGATAGAGGGGGGGGCTATGGCTACACCTTC | . | . | TRBJ1-2 | TRBV4-1
CASRRSGGYEQYF | TGTGCCAGCAGGCGCAGCGGGGGATACGAGCAGTACTTC | TRBD2 | . | TRBJ2-7 | TRBV12-3/TRBV12-4
CASSLVTGRSTDTQYF | TGTGCCAGCAGCTTAGTTACAGGGCGGAGCACAGATACGCAGTATTTT | . | . | TRBJ2-3 | TRBV7-8
CASRYIFYRGFGGYTF | TGTGCCAGCAGGTACATATTCTACAGGGGGTTCGGCGGCTACACCTTC | TRBD1 | . | TRBJ1-2 | TRBV6-5
CASSFVTGGKLFF | TGTGCCAGCAGTTTTGTGACCGGCGGAAAACTGTTTTTT | . | few | TRBJ1-4 | TRBV12-3/TRBV12-4
CASSGDQGSSGANVLTF | TGTGCCAGCAGCGGGGATCAGGGCAGCTCTGGGGCCAACGTCCTGACTTTC | . | . | TRBJ2-6 | TRBV9
CSAGQGKNEKLFF | TGCAGCGCTGGACAGGGCAAAAATGAAAAACTGTTTTTT | TRBD1 | once | TRBJ1-4 | TRBV29-1
CASYGTGKVYGYTF | TGTGCCAGCTATGGTACAGGGAAAGTCTATGGCTACACCTTC | . | . | TRBJ1-2 | TRBV6-5
CASSLRGTRSGSPLHF | TGTGCCAGCAGTCTCAGGGGGACGAGGAGCGGATCACCCCTCCACTTT | TRBD1 | once | TRBJ1-6 | TRBV27
CASSSRGGDYNEQFF | TGTGCCAGCAGCTCACGGGGGGGGGACTACAATGAGCAGTTCTTC | TRBD2 | . | TRBJ2-1 | TRBV7-8
CASSPRTGGSNEQYF | TGTGCCAGCAGCCCTCGGACTGGCGGGTCGAACGAGCAGTACTTC | . | few | TRBJ2-7 | TRBV5-4
CASRRDRLRGAFF | TGTGCCAGCCGCCGGGACAGACTTCGAGGAGCTTTCTTT | TRBD1 | . | TRBJ1-1 | TRBV6-5
CTSSQSQSTGDYGYTF | TGCACCAGCAGCCAATCCCAATCGACAGGGGATTATGGCTACACCTTC | . | once | TRBJ1-2 | TRBV1
CASSQDPSVAGNTIYF | TGCGCCAGCAGCCAAGATCCCAGCGTAGCTGGAAACACCATATATTTT | . | once | TRBJ1-3 | TRBV4-1
CASSSLGGTGELFF | TGTGCCAGCAGCTCCTTGGGGGGCACCGGGGAGCTGTTTTTT | . | few | TRBJ2-2 | TRBV7-7
CATSDISGGTDTQYF | TGTGCCACCAGTGACATTAGCGGGGGCACAGATACGCAGTATTTT | TRBD2 | . | TRBJ2-3 | TRBV24-1
CASSEALGTGTNQPQHF | TGTGCCAGCAGTGAAGCCCTCGGGACAGGAACTAATCAGCCCCAGCATTTT | TRBD1 | . | TRBJ1-5 | TRBV2
CASSKGLGRSGNGYTF | TGTGCCAGCAGCAAAGGTTTGGGCCGATCGGGAAATGGCTACACCTTC | . | . | TRBJ1-2 | TRBV21-1
CAISELEGVSPLHF | TGTGCCATCAGTGAGCTCGAGGGGGTTTCACCCCTCCACTTT | . | . | TRBJ1-6 | TRBV10-3
CASSLGQGSIYGYTF | TGTGCCAGCAGCCTTGGACAGGGCAGTATCTATGGCTACACCTTC | TRBD1 | few | TRBJ1-2 | TRBV14
CASKEMTGPGYTF | TGTGCCAGCAAGGAGATGACAGGGCCTGGCTACACCTTC | TRBD1 | . | TRBJ1-2 | TRBV6-5
CASSDHTRDRWYTGELFF | TGTGCCAGCAGTGACCACACCCGGGACAGGTGGTACACCGGGGAGCTGTTTTTT | TRBD1 | once | TRBJ2-2 | TRBV6-1
CASSPPTVYGYTF | TGTGCCAGCTCACCACCGACAGTCTATGGCTACACCTTC | . | . | TRBJ1-2 | TRBV18
CASAHPGQGRGYTF | TGTGCCAGTGCTCACCCAGGACAGGGTAGAGGCTACACCTTC | TRBD1 | . | TRBJ1-2 | TRBV19
CAWSASYEQYF | TGTGCCTGGAGTGCATCCTACGAGCAGTACTTC | . | . | TRBJ2-7 | TRBV30
CASSLGGVNQPQHF | TGTGCCAGCAGCTTAGGGGGGGTTAATCAGCCCCAGCATTTT | . | . | TRBJ1-5 | TRBV7-2
CASSYISDRSYGYTF | TGTGCCAGCAGCTATATATCGGACAGAAGCTATGGCTACACCTTC | . | . | TRBJ1-2 | TRBV5-4
CASSQTSRRTDTQYF | TGCGCCAGCAGCCAGACCTCGCGGCGCACAGATACGCAGTATTTT | . | . | TRBJ2-3 | TRBV4-1
CASSIPTGGDHNEQFF | TGTGCCAGCAGCATACCGACAGGGGGCGACCACAATGAGCAGTTCTTC | TRBD1 | . | TRBJ2-1 | TRBV5-4
CASLRDRNTGELFF | TGTGCCAGCCTGCGGGACAGGAACACCGGGGAGCTGTTTTTT | . | . | TRBJ2-2 | TRBV2
CASMAEYSNQPQHF | TGTGCCAGCATGGCGGAGTATAGCAATCAGCCCCAGCATTTT | . | . | TRBJ1-5 | TRBV3-1/TRBV3-2
CASSPLQGPSYNEQFF | TGTGCCAGCTCACCACTCCAGGGCCCCTCCTACAATGAGCAGTTCTTC | . | . | TRBJ2-1 | TRBV18
CASSLNGQGWGEKLFF | TGTGCCAGCAGCCTGAATGGACAGGGGTGGGGTGAAAAACTGTTTTTT | TRBD1 | . | TRBJ1-4 | TRBV7-2
CASSPGQGRDGYTF | TGTGCCAGCTCACCTGGACAGGGTAGGGATGGCTACACCTTC | TRBD1 | few | TRBJ1-2 | TRBV18
CASRFGLGEQYF | TGTGCCAGCAGATTTGGACTAGGGGAGCAGTACTTC | TRBD2 | . | TRBJ2-7 | TRBV7-9
CASSTHPLDTGWSETQYF | TGTGCCAGCAGCACCCATCCCCTGGATACCGGTTGGAGCGAGACCCAGTACTTC | . | . | TRBJ2-5 | TRBV7-9
CASSLYDSLGTEAFF | TGTGCCAGCAGCTTATACGACAGTTTGGGGACTGAAGCTTTCTTT | . | . | TRBJ1-1 | TRBV7-9
CASSSDGTSGGAVAEQFF | TGTGCCAGCAGCTCTGATGGGACTAGCGGGGGGGCGGTAGCCGAGCAGTTCTTC | TRBD2 | . | TRBJ2-1 | TRBV5-4
CAISEEGVKLFF | TGTGCCATCAGTGAAGAAGGGGTGAAACTGTTTTTT | . | . | TRBJ1-4 | TRBV10-3
CASSLLGAGVNTGELFF | TGTGCCAGCAGTTTATTGGGAGCGGGGGTTAACACCGGGGAGCTGTTTTTT | TRBD2 | few | TRBJ2-2 | TRBV27
CASSPSRGLKNTEAFF | TGTGCCAGCTCACCATCAAGGGGACTAAAGAACACTGAAGCTTTCTTT | . | . | TRBJ1-1 | TRBV18
CASSSQGSDTQYF | TGTGCCAGCAGCTCGCAGGGTTCAGATACGCAGTATTTT | . | . | TRBJ2-3 | TRBV3-1/TRBV3-2
CASSSILRGLLYGYTF | TGTGCCAGCAGCTCCATCCTCAGGGGTCTCCTTTATGGCTACACCTTC | . | . | TRBJ1-2 | TRBV7-8
CASSQLSVQERETQYF | TGCGCCAGCAGTCAACTGAGCGTACAGGAGAGGGAGACCCAGTACTTC | . | . | TRBJ2-5 | TRBV23-1
CASSLEGRQGFYGYTF | TGTGCCAGCAGCTTAGAGGGGAGACAGGGTTTCTATGGCTACACCTTC | TRBD1 | . | TRBJ1-2 | TRBV11-2
CASSFTELQETQYF | TGTGCCAGCAGTTTTACAGAGCTACAAGAGACCCAGTACTTC | . | . | TRBJ2-5 | TRBV28
CASSNPPAGVTGTQYF | TGTGCCAGCAGTAACCCCCCCGCAGGGGTCACAGGGACCCAGTACTTC | . | . | TRBJ2-5 | TRBV28
CASSGQGAVSEQYF | TGTGCCAGCAGCGGACAGGGGGCTGTATCCGAGCAGTACTTC | TRBD1 | . | TRBJ2-7 | TRBV7-2
CASSQGTPGQSLSYEQYF | TGTGCCAGCAGCCAAGGCACCCCGGGACAGAGCCTCTCCTACGAGCAGTACTTC | TRBD1 | . | TRBJ2-7 | TRBV3-1/TRBV3-2